These 27 T cell receptor beta chains came from one sample sequenced in a study of T-cell memory formation after mild COVID-19. MiXCR, applied by TCRdb to the 5' RACE reads, yields one record per CDR3 protein. The sample lists a few hundred thousand distinct CDR3 sequences, over 15% occurring once. Sequenced input: PBMCs or a T cell subset sorted from them (not recorded which). These receptors came from a man younger than 35 who had mild COVID-19 (a few samples of this study predate the infection). Cell type and time point are not known.

The J gene is TRBJ1-2, the V gene TRBV12-3 or TRBV12-4, with TRBD1 as a possible D gene (6 bases). This CDR3 is 16 amino acids long. V lost 6 bases and J 4 bases, leaving 21 bases between the germline ends. The CDR3: CASSGGAGGLGYGYTF. The CDR3 DNA reads as TGTGCCAGCAGCGGGGGCGCAGGAGGGCTAGGCTATGGCTACACCTTC.

J is TRBJ2-7 and V is TRBV5-1; TRBD2 matches at 12 bases. The CDR3 contains 15 residues. The germline gives CDR1 SGHRS, CDR2 YFSETQ. V lost 5 bases and J lost 3; bases outside the gene matches: 6. The CDR3: CASRYTSGGLYEQYV. The CDR3 region has the DNA TGCGCCAGCAGGTATACTAGCGGGGGGCTCTACGAGCAGTACGTC.

The V gene is TRBV4-2, the J gene TRBJ2-1; TRBD2 agrees at 10 bases. The CDR3 runs 16 residues. CDR1 is LGHNA and CDR2 is YNFKEQ in the germline V gene. The V gene end was trimmed by 2 bases and the J gene end by 3 bases; junction bases not matched to a gene: 4. CDR3 nucleotides: TGTGCCAGCAGCCAACATAGCGGGGGGTTCTACAATGAGCAGTTCTTC. Translating it yields CASSQHSGGFYNEQFF.

This clonotype was seen more than once but under ten times. This rearrangement joins TRBV14 to TRBJ2-3; unclear D gene. CDR3 length: 14 amino acids. Germline loops: CDR1 SGHDN, CDR2 FVKESK. V dropped 4 bases and J dropped 0 bases, with 8 bases sitting between them. The chain's CDR3 is CASSPTGSTDTQYF. The CDR3 DNA sequence: TGTGCCAGCAGCCCAACCGGGAGCACAGATACGCAGTATTTT. The full variable domain, with the rest looked up from reference TRBV14 and TRBJ2-3, is EAGVTQFPSHSVIEKGQTVTLRCDPISGHDNLYWYRRVMGKEIKFLLHFVKESKQDESGMPNNRFLAERTGGTYSTLKVQPAELEDSGVYFCASSPTGSTDTQYFGPGTRLTVL.

The CDR3 nucleotides are TGTGCCAGCAGCCCCCGACAGGGGGGGGTCTACGGCTACACCTTC. Its protein is CASSPRQGGVYGYTF. The chain recombines TRBV7-2 with TRBJ1-2; 9 positions match TRBD1. V shed 5 bases, J shed 8 bases, and the junction held 12 bases outside the gene matches. Germline CDR1 and CDR2: SGHTA and FQGNSA. This CDR3 region has 15 residues.

This clonotype was seen a handful of times. The rearrangement links TRBV5-1 to TRBJ2-3; either TRBD1 or TRBD2 may fit D (5 bases each). V lost 0 bases, J lost 2 bases, and 10 bases lay in between. In germline, CDR1 is SGHRS, CDR2 YFSETQ. The CDR3 is 15 residues long. CDR3 sequence (DNA): TGCGCCAGCAGCTTGGCGGGGACCATCACAGATACGCAGTATTTT. This codes for CASSLAGTITDTQYF. Drawing the rest from reference TRBV5-1 and TRBJ2-3, the complete variable domain is KAGVTQTPRYLIKTRGQQVTLSCSPISGHRSVSWYQQTPGQGLQFLFEYFSETQRNKGNFPGRFSGRQFSNSRSEMNVSTLELGDSALYLCASSLAGTITDTQYFGPGTRLTVL.

This clonotype was detected a few times. The chain combines TRBV20-1 with TRBJ2-5; no definite D call. V lost 3 bases and J lost 1, with 15 bases in between. CDR1 and CDR2 from the germline V gene are DFQATT and SNEGSKA (reference sequence). The CDR3 length is 15 residues. The CDR3 nucleotides read TGCAGTGCTAGGCCATGGAGTAGCCCCCAAGAGACCCAGTACTTC. Encoded protein: CSARPWSSPQETQYF.

A few counts support this clonotype. This chain uses TRBV20-1 with TRBJ2-4; TRBD2 matches at 8 bases. J was trimmed by 1 base and V by 4 bases; bases with no gene match: 9. This CDR3 contains 16 residues. In germline, CDR1 is DFQATT, CDR2 SNEGSKA (reference sequence). The CDR3 spells CSATRGGTSAKNIQYF. DNA of the CDR3: TGCAGTGCTACACGCGGGGGGACGTCGGCCAAAAACATTCAGTACTTC.

This clonotype was picked up a small number of times. J is TRBJ2-2 and V is TRBV11-3; D ambiguous. The germline V gene has CDR1 SGHNT and CDR2 YENEEA. The V end was cut by 1 base, the J end by 5 bases, with 11 bases between. The CDR3 runs to 15 residues. CDR3 residues: CASSLAGLGTGELFF. The CDR3 region has the DNA TGTGCCAGCAGCTTAGCGGGCCTCGGGACCGGGGAGCTGTTTTTT.

The table lists this clonotype with a few counts. The chain recombines TRBV5-1 with TRBJ2-3, with TRBD2 matching over 8 bases. The CDR3 totals 14 residues. Germline CDR1 SGHRS, CDR2 YFSETQ. V lost 4 bases to trimming and J lost 1 base; unmatched junction nucleotides: 2. The CDR3 region has the DNA TGCGCCAGCAGCACAGCGGGGGGCACAGATACGCAGTATTTT. It codes for CASSTAGGTDTQYF.

The V and J genes are TRBV10-3 and TRBJ2-1; possibly TRBD2 for D (6 bases). Trimming shortened V by 3 bases and J by 8 bases, and 20 bases separated the two germline ends. The CDR3 consists of 16 residues. Germline V gene lookup returns CDR1 ENHRY and CDR2 SYGVKD. The CDR3 region is CAISDRSDYPVDEQFF. For the CDR3, the DNA is TGTGCCATCAGTGACCGATCGGACTACCCGGTCGATGAGCAGTTCTTC.

Only a few counts were recorded for this clonotype. The V gene is TRBV6-6, the J gene TRBJ2-5; a possible D gene is TRBD2 (5 bases). The CDR3 extends over 16 amino acids. Deletions cut 0 bases from V and 2 bases from J, with 13 bases between. Looked up from germline, CDR1 is MNHNY and CDR2 is SVGAGI (reference sequence). This CDR3 is CASSYSHPRRQETQYF. The CDR3 DNA sequence: TGTGCCAGCAGTTACTCGCACCCACGGAGGCAAGAGACCCAGTACTTC.

This clonotype turned up a few times. The gene calls are TRBV12-3 or TRBV12-4 and TRBJ1-1; the match to TRBD1 covers 7 bases. After removal of 2 bases from V and 3 bases from J, the junction contained 3 bases not matched to a gene. CDR3 length: 14 residues. The CDR3 nucleotides read TGTGCCAGCAGTTTATCAGGGGGGGACACTGAAGCTTTCTTT. The encoded protein is CASSLSGGDTEAFF.

The CDR3 sequence is CASSSLQGVDEQYV. Here the CDR3 DNA reads TGTGCCAGCAGCTCTCTTCAGGGAGTAGACGAGCAGTACGTC. The gene calls are TRBV5-6 and TRBJ2-7, with D perhaps TRBD1 or TRBD2 (5 bases each). With 3 bases removed from V and 5 bases from J, the gap between germline ends came to 15 bases. This CDR3 has 14 residues. CDR1 and CDR2 from the germline V gene are SGHDT and YYEEEE.

The chain uses TRBV7-9 and TRBJ2-3; D unclear. Germline V gene lookup returns CDR1 SEHNR and CDR2 FQNEAQ (reference sequence). Trimming left V 5 bases short and J 2 bases short, with 17 bases between. The length of the CDR3 is 16 residues. CDR3 residues: CASSASPRSSTDTQYF. The CDR3 DNA follows: TGTGCCAGCAGCGCCAGCCCACGGAGTTCCACAGATACGCAGTATTTT.

The genes are TRBV25-1 and TRBJ2-2; possible D gene TRBD2, 6 bases. The germline V and J ends were trimmed by 6 bases and 0 bases, with 11 bases remaining between them. The CDR3 loop spans 15 amino acids. The germline CDR1 and CDR2 sequences are MGHDK and SYGVNS. The DNA for the CDR3 is TGTGCCAGCAGGAGTGGAGGGTCGAACACCGGGGAGCTGTTTTTT. The encoded protein is CASRSGGSNTGELFF.

The chain is built from TRBV10-3 and TRBJ1-1, with a possible D match to TRBD1 (6 bases). The germline CDR1 and CDR2 sequences are ENHRY and SYGVKD. V lost 0 bases, J lost 11 bases, and 10 bases lay in between. CDR3 length: 12 residues. The CDR3, as DNA: TGTGCCATCAGTGAGTCGGGGGGCGCGGCTTTCTTT. Its translation is CAISESGGAAFF.

This sequence joins TRBV7-2 and TRBJ2-7; 7 bases agree with TRBD1. This CDR3 has 17 amino acids. J was trimmed by 0 bases and V by 8 bases; bases with no gene match: 16. Germline V lookup: CDR1 SGHTA, CDR2 FQGNSA. CDR3 in amino acids: CASSHQTGALRSYEQYV. CDR3 bases: TGTGCCAGCTCCCATCAAACAGGGGCTCTTCGCTCCTACGAGCAGTACGTC.

The chain couples TRBV7-9 to TRBJ2-7; 7 bases align to TRBD2. CDR1 and CDR2 (germline): SEHNR, FQNEAQ (reference sequence). V dropped 5 bases and J dropped 5; count of bases not matched to a gene: 9. The CDR3 covers 14 residues. CDR3 nucleotides: TGTGCCAGCAGCCTGTCGGGGGGAAAACACGAGCAGTACTTC. This translates into CASSLSGGKHEQYF.

This clonotype turned up a few times. The CDR3 bases are TGTGCCAGCAGGCCGGGACTAGCAGACCAAGAGACCCAGTACTTC. It translates to CASRPGLADQETQYF. V and J are TRBV2 and TRBJ2-5, with TRBD2 matching over 9 bases. Germline assignment: CDR1 SNHLY and CDR2 FYNNEI. This CDR3 contains 15 residues. V shed 6 bases, J shed 0 bases, and the junction held 5 bases outside the gene matches.

This clonotype appeared a few times. This rearrangement joins TRBV10-3 to TRBJ2-7; D unresolved. Germline V gene data show CDR1 as ENHRY and CDR2 as SYGVKD. Deletions cut 0 bases from V and 0 bases from J, with 3 bases between. This CDR3 comprises 13 residues. CDR3 residues: CAISESRSYEQYV. CDR3 DNA: TGTGCCATCAGTGAGTCCCGCTCCTACGAGCAGTACGTC.

This clonotype was picked up many times. The chain is built from TRBV7-7 and TRBJ2-1; either TRBD1 or TRBD2 may fit D (5 bases each). Looked up from germline, CDR1 is SSHAT and CDR2 is FNYEAQ (reference sequence). The length of the CDR3 is 15 residues. Trimming took 5 bases from V and 5 from J, leaving 16 bases between them. This CDR3 is CASSPAGIQDNEQFF. CDR3 DNA: TGTGCCAGCAGCCCCGCCGGGATACAGGACAATGAGCAGTTCTTC.

The genes are TRBV6-2 or TRBV6-3 and TRBJ2-7; TRBD2 matches 9 bases. Trimming cost V 2 bases and J 6 bases; bases outside gene matches: 5. CDR1 and CDR2 (germline): MNHEY, SVGEGT. The CDR3 runs 14 residues. The chain's CDR3 is CASSYVLAGSEQYV. The CDR3 DNA reads TGTGCCAGCAGTTACGTCCTAGCGGGGAGCGAGCAGTACGTC.

This clonotype was seen a handful of times. The rearrangement links TRBV12-3 or TRBV12-4 to TRBJ2-7; weak D call: TRBD2 (6 bases). This CDR3 has 15 amino acids. Trimming pared 5 bases from V and 2 bases from J, leaving 16 bases between. Here the CDR3 DNA reads TGTGCCAGCAGTCGGGGAACGGGGGTGGCCTACGAGCAGTACTTC. It translates to CASSRGTGVAYEQYF.

In this sample, this clonotype turned up a few times. V is TRBV5-1 and J is TRBJ2-7, with 9 bases aligning to TRBD1. With 4 bases clipped from V and 7 bases from J, the junction kept 12 bases outside the gene matches. This CDR3 contains 15 residues. The germline CDR1 and CDR2 sequences are SGHRS and YFSETQ. The CDR3 sequence: CASSPSTGGTREQYF. CDR3 nucleotides: TGCGCCAGCAGCCCATCGACAGGGGGAACGAGGGAGCAGTACTTC.

V and J are TRBV7-9 and TRBJ1-4; 9 bases align to TRBD1. The CDR3 covers 18 residues. Trimming at V came to 5 bases and at J to 4 bases, leaving 14 bases not matched to a gene. The germline V gene encodes CDR1 SEHNR and CDR2 FQNEAQ (reference sequence). CDR3 loop: CASSPRGTGFTGNEKLFF. In DNA form, the CDR3 reads TGTGCCAGCAGCCCCCGAGGGACAGGGTTTACTGGTAATGAAAAACTGTTTTTT. Drawing the rest from reference TRBV7-9 and TRBJ1-4, the complete variable domain is DTGVSQNPRHKITKRGQNVTFRCDPISEHNRLYWYRQTLGQGPEFLTYFQNEAQLEKSRLLSDRFSAERPKGSFSTLEIQRTEQGDSAMYLCASSPRGTGFTGNEKLFFGSGTQLSVL.

V and J are TRBV7-2 and TRBJ2-1, with 7 bases that match TRBD2. The CDR3 is made up of 15 amino acids. The germline V gene has CDR1 SGHTA and CDR2 FQGNSA. With V trimmed by 6 bases and J by 2 bases, 7 bases remained unmatched. This chain's CDR3 is CASRLTSDTYNEQFF. The CDR3 coding sequence is TGTGCCAGCAGACTTACTAGCGACACCTACAATGAGCAGTTCTTC.